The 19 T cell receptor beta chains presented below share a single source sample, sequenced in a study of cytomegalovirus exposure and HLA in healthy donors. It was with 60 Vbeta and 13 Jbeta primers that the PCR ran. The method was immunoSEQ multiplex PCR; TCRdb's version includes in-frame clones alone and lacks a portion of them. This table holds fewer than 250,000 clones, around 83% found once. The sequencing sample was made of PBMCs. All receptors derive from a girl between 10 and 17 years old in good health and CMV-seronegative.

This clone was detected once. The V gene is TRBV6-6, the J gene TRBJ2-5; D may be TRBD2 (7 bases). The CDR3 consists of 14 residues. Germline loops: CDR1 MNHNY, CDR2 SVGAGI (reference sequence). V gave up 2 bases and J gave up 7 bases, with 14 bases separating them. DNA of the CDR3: TGTGCCAGCAGTTACGGGGGGGCCATGGGGACCCAGTACTTC. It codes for CASSYGGAMGTQYF.

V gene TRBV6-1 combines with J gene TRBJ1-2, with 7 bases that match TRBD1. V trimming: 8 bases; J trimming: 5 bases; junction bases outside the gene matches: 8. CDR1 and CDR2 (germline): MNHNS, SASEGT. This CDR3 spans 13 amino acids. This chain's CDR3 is CASEGADLYGYTF. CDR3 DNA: TGTGCCAGCGAGGGGGCGGACCTATATGGCTACACCTTC.

The CDR3 protein is CASSVQGGPLHF. The DNA of the CDR3 is TGTGCCAGCAGCGTACAGGGTGGGCCCCTCCACTTT. J is TRBJ1-6 and V is TRBV2, with a possible D match to TRBD1 (6 bases). The V end lost 6 bases, the J end lost 13 bases, and 13 bases lay between the germline ends. The length of the CDR3 is 12 residues. The germline V gene has CDR1 SNHLY and CDR2 FYNNEI.

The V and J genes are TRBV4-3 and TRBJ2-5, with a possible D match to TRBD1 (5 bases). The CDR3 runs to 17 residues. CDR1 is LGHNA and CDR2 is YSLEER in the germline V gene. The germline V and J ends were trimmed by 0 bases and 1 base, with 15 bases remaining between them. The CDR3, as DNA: TGCGCCAGCAGCCAAGATGATCCCAGGGAAAGCCAAGAGACCCAGTACTTC. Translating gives CASSQDDPRESQETQYF.

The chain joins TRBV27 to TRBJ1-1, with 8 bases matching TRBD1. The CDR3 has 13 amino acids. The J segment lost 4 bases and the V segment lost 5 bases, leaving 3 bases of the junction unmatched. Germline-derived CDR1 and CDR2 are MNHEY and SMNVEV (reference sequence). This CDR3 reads CASSGDRRTEAFF. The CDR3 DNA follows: TGTGCCAGCAGTGGGGACAGGCGCACTGAAGCTTTCTTT.

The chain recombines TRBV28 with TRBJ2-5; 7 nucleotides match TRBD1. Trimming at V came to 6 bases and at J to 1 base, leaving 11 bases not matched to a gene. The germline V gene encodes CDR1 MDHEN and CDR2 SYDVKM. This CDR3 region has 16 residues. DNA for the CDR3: TGTGCCAGCAGCCTAACAGGGGCCGGCTCCCAAGAGACCCAGTACTTC. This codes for CASSLTGAGSQETQYF.

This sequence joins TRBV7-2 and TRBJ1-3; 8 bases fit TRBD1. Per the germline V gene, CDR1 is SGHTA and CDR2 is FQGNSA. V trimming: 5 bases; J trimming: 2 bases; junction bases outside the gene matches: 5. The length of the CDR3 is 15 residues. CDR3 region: CASSLETGAGNTIYF. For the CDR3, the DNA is TGTGCCAGCAGCCTGGAGACAGGGGCTGGAAACACCATATATTTT.

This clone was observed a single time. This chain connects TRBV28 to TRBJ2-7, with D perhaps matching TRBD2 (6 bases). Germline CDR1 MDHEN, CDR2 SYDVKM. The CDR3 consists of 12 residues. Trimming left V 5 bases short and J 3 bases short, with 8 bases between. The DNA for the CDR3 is TGTGCCAGCAGTCGGGGGTTCTACGAGCAGTACTTC. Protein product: CASSRGFYEQYF.

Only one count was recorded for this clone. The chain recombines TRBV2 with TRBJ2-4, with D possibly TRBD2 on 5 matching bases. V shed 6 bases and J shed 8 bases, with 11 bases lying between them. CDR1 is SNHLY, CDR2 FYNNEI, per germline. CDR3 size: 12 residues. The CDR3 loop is CASRVTLDIQYF. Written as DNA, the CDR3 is TGTGCCAGCAGGGTGACACTAGACATTCAGTACTTC.

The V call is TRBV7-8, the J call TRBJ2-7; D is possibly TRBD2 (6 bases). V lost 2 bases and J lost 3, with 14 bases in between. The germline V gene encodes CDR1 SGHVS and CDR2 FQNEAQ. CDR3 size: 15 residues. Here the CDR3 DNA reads TGTGCCAGCAGCTTAAAAGGGGAGGTTTTCTACGAGCAGTACTTC. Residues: CASSLKGEVFYEQYF.

CDR3: CASSIMGTGTRRGEQFF. The CDR3 DNA is TGTGCCAGTAGTATCATGGGGACAGGGACCCGCCGTGGTGAGCAGTTCTTC. This chain joins TRBV19 and TRBJ2-1; 9 bases fit TRBD1. CDR3 length: 17 residues. With V trimmed by 3 bases and J by 9 bases, 15 bases remained unmatched. Per the germline V gene, CDR1 is LNHDA and CDR2 is SQIVND (reference sequence).

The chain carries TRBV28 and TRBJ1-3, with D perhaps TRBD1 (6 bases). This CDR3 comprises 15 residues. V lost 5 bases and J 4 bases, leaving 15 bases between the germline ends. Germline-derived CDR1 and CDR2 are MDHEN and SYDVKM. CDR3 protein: CASSNRARRGNTIYF. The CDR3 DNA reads TGTGCCAGCAGTAACAGGGCTCGCCGAGGAAACACCATATATTTT. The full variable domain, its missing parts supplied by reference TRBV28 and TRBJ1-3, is DVKVTQSSRYLVKRTGEKVFLECVQDMDHENMFWYRQDPGLGLRLIYFSYDVKMKEKGDIPEGYSVSREKKERFSLILESASTNQTSMYLCASSNRARRGNTIYFGEGSWLTVV.

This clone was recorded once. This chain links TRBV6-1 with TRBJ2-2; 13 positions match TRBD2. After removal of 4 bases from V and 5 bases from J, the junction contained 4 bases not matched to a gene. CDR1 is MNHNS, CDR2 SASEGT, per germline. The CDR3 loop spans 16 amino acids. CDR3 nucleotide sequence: TGTGCCAGCAGTGGGACTAGCGGGAGTTTTACCGGGGAGCTGTTTTTT. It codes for CASSGTSGSFTGELFF.

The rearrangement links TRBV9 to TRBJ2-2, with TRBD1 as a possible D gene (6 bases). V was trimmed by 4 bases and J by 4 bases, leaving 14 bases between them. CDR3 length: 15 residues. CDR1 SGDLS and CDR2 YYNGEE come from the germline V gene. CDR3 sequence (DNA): TGTGCCAGCAGCCTACGGACAGAAGGCACCGGGGAGCTGTTTTTT. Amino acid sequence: CASSLRTEGTGELFF.

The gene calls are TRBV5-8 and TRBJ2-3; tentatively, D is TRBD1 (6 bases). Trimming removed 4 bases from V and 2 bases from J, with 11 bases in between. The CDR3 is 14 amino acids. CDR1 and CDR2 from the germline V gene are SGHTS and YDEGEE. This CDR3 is CASSLTGSTDTQYF. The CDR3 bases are TGTGCCAGCAGCCTGACAGGTTCCACAGATACGCAGTATTTT.

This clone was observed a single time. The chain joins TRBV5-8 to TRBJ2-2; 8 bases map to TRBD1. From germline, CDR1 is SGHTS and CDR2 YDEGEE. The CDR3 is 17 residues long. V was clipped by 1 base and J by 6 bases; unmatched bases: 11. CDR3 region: CASSLRTGISGAGELFF. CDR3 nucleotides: TGTGCCAGCAGCTTGAGGACAGGGATTTCGGGAGCCGGGGAGCTGTTTTTT. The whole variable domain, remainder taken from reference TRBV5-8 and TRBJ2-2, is EAGVTQSPTHLIKTRGQQATLRCSPISGHTSVYWYQQALGLGLQFLLWYDEGEERNRGNFPPRFSGRQFPNYSSELNVNALELEDSALYLCASSLRTGISGAGELFFGEGSRLTVL.

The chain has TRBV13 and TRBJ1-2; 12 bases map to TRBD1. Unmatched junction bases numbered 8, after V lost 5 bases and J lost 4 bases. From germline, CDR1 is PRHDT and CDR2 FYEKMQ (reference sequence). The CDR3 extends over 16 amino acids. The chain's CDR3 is CASSRGQGAGVYGYTF. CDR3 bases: TGTGCCAGCAGCCGGGGACAGGGGGCGGGTGTCTATGGCTACACCTTC. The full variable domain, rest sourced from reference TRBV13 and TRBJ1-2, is AAGVIQSPRHLIKEKRETATLKCYPIPRHDTVYWYQQGPGQDPQFLISFYEKMQSDKGSIPDRFSAQQFSDYHSELNMSSLELGDSALYFCASSRGQGAGVYGYTFGSGTRLTVV.

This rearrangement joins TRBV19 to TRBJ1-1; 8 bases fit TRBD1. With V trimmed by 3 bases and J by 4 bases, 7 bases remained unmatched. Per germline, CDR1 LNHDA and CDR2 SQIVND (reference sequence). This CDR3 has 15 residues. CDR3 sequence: CASSMSSQGATEAFF. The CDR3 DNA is TGTGCCAGTAGTATGTCTTCTCAGGGGGCCACTGAAGCTTTCTTT.

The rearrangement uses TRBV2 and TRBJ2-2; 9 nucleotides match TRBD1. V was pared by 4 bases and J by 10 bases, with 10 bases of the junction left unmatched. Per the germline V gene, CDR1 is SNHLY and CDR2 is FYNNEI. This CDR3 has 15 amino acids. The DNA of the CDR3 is TGTGCCAGCAGTGTACAGGACAGGGGTTTGGAGGAGCTGTTTTTT. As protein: CASSVQDRGLEELFF.